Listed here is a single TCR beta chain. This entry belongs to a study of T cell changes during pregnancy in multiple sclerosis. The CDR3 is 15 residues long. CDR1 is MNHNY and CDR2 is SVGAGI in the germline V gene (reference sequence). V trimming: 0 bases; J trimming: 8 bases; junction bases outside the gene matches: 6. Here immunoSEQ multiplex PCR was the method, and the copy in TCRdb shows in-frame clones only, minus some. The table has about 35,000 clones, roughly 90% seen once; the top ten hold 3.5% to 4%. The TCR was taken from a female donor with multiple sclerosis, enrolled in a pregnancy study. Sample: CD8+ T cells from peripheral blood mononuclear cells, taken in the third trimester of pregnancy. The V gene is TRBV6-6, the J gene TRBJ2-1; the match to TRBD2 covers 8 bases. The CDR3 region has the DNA TGTGCCAGCAGTTACTCGCGCGGGGGGTGGGATGAGCAGTTCTTC. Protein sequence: CASSYSRGGWDEQFF.